The T cell receptor (beta chain) described here comes from a study of blood T cell repertoires in COVID-19. In the source study's methods: Quantification of nucleated cells was approximated via reference gene primer amplification. Only in-frame clones appear in the TCRdb table, and some are missing; sequencing was by immunoSEQ multiplex PCR. Clone size and V and J calls were adopted from that table, with D and trimming inferred from the DNA. This table has 55,000 to 65,000 clones, 75% to 90% appearing once. The trim removed 4 bases at V and 4 bases at J, leaving 9 bases unmatched. The CDR3 has 16 residues. CDR1 MGHRA and CDR2 YSYEKL come from the germline V gene.

This TCR derives from a man aged 60 to 69 with COVID-19, enrolled during active disease. This chain joins TRBV4-1 and TRBJ1-2; 10 nucleotides line up with TRBD1. Sequencing was carried out using peripheral blood. The CDR3 DNA reads as TGCGCCAGCAGCCCAACCGGGACAGGGGTTTTCTATGGCTACACCTTC. This codes for CASSPTGTGVFYGYTF.